What follows describes a single TCR beta chain. Its antigen is not yet known. The junction departs from germline at one end; a sequencing error may be responsible. The cohort comprised around 700 healthy bone marrow donors. All cohort members were sampled while nominally healthy, although unrecorded immune exposures were likely present. The donor tested CMV seronegative, placing the donor among the 300 to 400 seronegative members of the cohort. Every donor gave a peripheral blood sample, and the peripheral blood mononuclear cells from that sample were used for TCR beta sequencing. Genomic DNA was extracted from the blood cell samples with the Qiagen DNeasy Blood Extraction Kit. This sample was included in a study of cytomegalovirus exposure and HLA in healthy donors listed by TCRdb under 2017. Some background on the complete study: In an earlier analysis of approximately 500 of the donors, 276 Gb of sequence data and 120 million or so unique TCR beta sequences from 150 million to 200 million T cells were reported. The study aimed to test whether cataloging public T cell receptors could reveal signatures of past pathogen exposure. Every discovery cohort repertoire had been produced on one sequencing platform. Among 398 genotyped donors of the cohort, an average of 235,054 unique TCR beta nucleotide sequences were sequenced per donor, roughly 18% of them non-productive. A later analysis re-examined previously published TCR beta repertoires from 500 to 700 donors and added high-resolution HLA genotyping to investigate patterns of TCR occurrence. Of the roughly 390 genotyped donors, less than 90% were placed in the genetic ancestry cluster associated with self-reported Caucasian donors. The study combined high-throughput TCR immunosequencing, statistical association of individual TCRs with disease status, and machine learning to predict cytomegalovirus infection status. A separate validation cohort of 100 to 150 different subjects was used in addition to the roughly 700-subject first cohort. In an earlier analysis of 500 to 650 of the donors, high-throughput TCR beta sequencing was used to judge whether each TCR beta V gene segment behaved as functional or pseudogenic. In the later analysis, no new phenotypic data were used to find candidate immune exposures; instead, reliance was placed on TCR beta sequences and their occurrence across donors. Several DR-DQ haplotypes were handled as single units for association and clustering because linkage in the cohort was strong. HLA typing covered class I and class II loci at four-digit resolution. Genome-wide SNP genotypes for about 60% of the roughly 670 donors were used in a later genetic analysis, which treated that subset as a discovery cohort. The T cell repertoires of around 730 subjects were profiled by immunosequencing and related to cytomegalovirus serostatus. Donor age, sex, ethnicity and CMV serostatus were compiled alongside the repertoire data. An early release that covered several hundred HLA-typed donors contained approximately 300 gigabases of sequencing data and tens of millions of unique TCR sequences. The number of typed donors differed by locus: roughly 620-630 for A, B, C, DRB1 and DQB1; about 520 for DQA1; 606 for DPA1; and some 450 for DPB1.

Spanning cysteine to phenylalanine, the CDR3 consists of 12 amino acids. The kept DNA is CDR3 alone, 36 bases in frame from the first base. The CDR1 and CDR2 encoded by the germline V gene (reference sequence) are SEHNR and FQNEAQ. Libraries were constructed by the immunoSEQ multiplex PCR assay. For the multiplex PCR, a mixture combining 60 forward primers for TCR Vbeta segments and 13 reverse primers for TCR Jbeta segments was used. A multiplex PCR assay on genomic DNA amplified the CDR3 region of rearranged TCR beta genes. On the Illumina HiSeq System, the amplified TCR beta libraries were sequenced as 87-base-pair reads. Processing in the source paper ran as follows. A later analysis counted about 80 million unique TCR beta chains across the 700 or so repertoires, and 9 million to 14 million of these chains were shared by at least two donors. Raw reads were error-corrected and collapsed into unique sequences with a nearest-neighbor algorithm that merged closely related sequences to remove PCR and sequencing errors. Alignment of CDR3 sequences to IMGT reference sequences was used to assign V, D and J gene segments. Each retained sequence needed at least a six-nucleotide match to both a V gene segment and a J gene segment. Rearrangements were classified as productive when the CDR3 lacked stop codons and remained in frame with V and J, and all other rearrangements were classified as non-productive. CDR3 was defined by IMGT convention, running from the second conserved V-encoded cysteine to the conserved J-encoded phenylalanine. Sequences without an unambiguous match to a single V gene segment were excluded from the earlier analysis of 450 to 650 of the donors. An earlier analysis of over 450 of the donors classified V segments as functional when productive rearrangements were above 56.7% and as segregating when the standard deviation between donors was above 5%. A statistical classification framework was built for diagnosing cytomegalovirus status from the catalog of TCR beta chain sequences. In a later analysis, TCR nucleotide sequences were compared against IMGT/GENE-DB human TR gene sequences so that V and J genes could be assigned. The TCRdist pipeline was used in a later analysis to assign CDR3 sequences and most-parsimonious VDJ recombination scenarios. In a later analysis, each TCR beta chain was defined by its CDR3 amino acid sequence together with its V-gene family, and reads lacking a unique V-gene family were excluded. As a way to deal with suspected cross-contamination and a sequencing artifact, a later analysis dropped hundreds of nucleotide sequences that were highly shared and had low generation probability. In a later analysis, a clonal expansion index for each public chain was calculated from normalized within-repertoire ranks of inferred template counts. In a later analysis, generation probabilities were computed using a VDJ recombination model fitted to out-of-frame rearrangements, and the results were checked against IGoR. In a later analysis, TCR-TCR, TCR-HLA and TCR-CMV co-occurrence was scored with hypergeometric tests, and a repertoire-size bias correction was applied to TCR pairs. False discovery rates were estimated in a later analysis by permuting HLA or CMV assignments 20 times. A later analysis grouped co-occurring TCRs with DBSCAN, adding TCRdist sequence similarity when clustering within HLA-allele-positive subsets. Repertoires with fewer than 30,000 or more than 120,000 public chains were left out of co-occurrence clustering, as were five repertoires with anomalous nucleotide sharing. Held by TCRdb, this immuneACCESS table contains in-frame sequences only and omits some clones. Under half of the omission traces to an unresolved V gene where checked; the cause of the rest is unknown. The V and J calls and the clone size are those of that table, but D and trimming were determined from the DNA. The sample includes approximately 100,000 clones, with more than 60% observed a single time. Of the sample, 2% to 3% falls within the top ten clones.

Study-level results and caveats: Only TCR beta chains were sequenced in this cohort, and the absence of alpha or paired-chain data limited detectable features. Linkage disequilibrium might explain the correlated functional status among segregating V segments, but an unknown experimental factor could not be ruled out. A further reported finding was that TCR beta sequences accurately predicted the HLA-A and HLA-B alleles for most subjects in the first cohort. A total of 150 to 200 TCR beta chains were listed by the study as associated with cytomegalovirus. According to a later analysis, parvovirus B19, influenza, CMV and Epstein-Barr virus appeared linked to several top co-occurrence clusters. In vitro tests confirmed that a few of the cytomegalovirus-associated TCR beta chains recognize cytomegalovirus antigens. Some IMGT-functional V segments, including TRBV6-2 and TRBV6-3, could not be told apart with the 87-base-pair reads, so those segments were excluded. Most TCR sequences were observed very rarely across donors, whereas some public TCRs were present in many individuals. According to a later genetic analysis, donors in an Asian-associated ancestry cluster had fewer N-insertions in productive TCRs than the roughly 660-donor mean. Compared with equally common non-associated chains, HLA-associated TCR beta chains in a later analysis were more clonally expanded and had lower generation probabilities. When HLA alleles, especially DR and DQ, strongly co-occurred, TCR associations were difficult to assign to individual alleles. In a later analysis, around 17,000 TCR beta sequences were associated with specific HLA alleles at a false discovery rate of 0.05. A later genetic analysis associated a missense DCLRE1C variant with V-gene and J-gene trimming of TCR beta chains, and an independent cohort replicated the association. Sequencing depth was assumed to be roughly uniform across donors in the presence/absence analyses, though that assumption may not hold. Most CMV-associated TCR beta chains appeared to be HLA-restricted in a later analysis, and the HLA associations seemed to be driven largely by CMV exposure. CMV serostatus was the only immune exposure information available for the cohort. Broadly in line with IMGT annotations, most TCR beta V segments showed up in productive rearrangements about 87% or about 30% of the time in an earlier analysis of roughly 590 of the donors. Because some donors lacked HLA typing at each locus, the association tests relied only on the typed subset. In a later analysis, TCR association rates were found to vary across HLA loci, with the most associated TCRs seen for DRB1 alleles and the fewest for HLA-C alleles. Because counts were too low, 15 to 20 rarely observed V segments, including chromosome 9 orphons, were excluded from the earlier analysis of under 650 of the donors. A cluster of highly shared sequence variants was judged likely to represent a technical artifact of the sequencing pipeline. The classifier was reported to diagnose cytomegalovirus status with high specificity and sensitivity in both the original cohort and the validation cohort. The authors suggested that the approach could potentially be generalized to other disease states and immunological phenotypes.

Sequenced material: PBMCs. The sequence derives from a female donor in good health and CMV-seronegative. The sequence links TRBV7-9 to TRBJ1-1; matching of 6 bases hints at TRBD1 as the D gene. The DNA is as follows: TGTTCCAGCAGCAATACCGGGACAGAAGCTTTCTTT. This sequence encodes CSSSNTGTEAFF.